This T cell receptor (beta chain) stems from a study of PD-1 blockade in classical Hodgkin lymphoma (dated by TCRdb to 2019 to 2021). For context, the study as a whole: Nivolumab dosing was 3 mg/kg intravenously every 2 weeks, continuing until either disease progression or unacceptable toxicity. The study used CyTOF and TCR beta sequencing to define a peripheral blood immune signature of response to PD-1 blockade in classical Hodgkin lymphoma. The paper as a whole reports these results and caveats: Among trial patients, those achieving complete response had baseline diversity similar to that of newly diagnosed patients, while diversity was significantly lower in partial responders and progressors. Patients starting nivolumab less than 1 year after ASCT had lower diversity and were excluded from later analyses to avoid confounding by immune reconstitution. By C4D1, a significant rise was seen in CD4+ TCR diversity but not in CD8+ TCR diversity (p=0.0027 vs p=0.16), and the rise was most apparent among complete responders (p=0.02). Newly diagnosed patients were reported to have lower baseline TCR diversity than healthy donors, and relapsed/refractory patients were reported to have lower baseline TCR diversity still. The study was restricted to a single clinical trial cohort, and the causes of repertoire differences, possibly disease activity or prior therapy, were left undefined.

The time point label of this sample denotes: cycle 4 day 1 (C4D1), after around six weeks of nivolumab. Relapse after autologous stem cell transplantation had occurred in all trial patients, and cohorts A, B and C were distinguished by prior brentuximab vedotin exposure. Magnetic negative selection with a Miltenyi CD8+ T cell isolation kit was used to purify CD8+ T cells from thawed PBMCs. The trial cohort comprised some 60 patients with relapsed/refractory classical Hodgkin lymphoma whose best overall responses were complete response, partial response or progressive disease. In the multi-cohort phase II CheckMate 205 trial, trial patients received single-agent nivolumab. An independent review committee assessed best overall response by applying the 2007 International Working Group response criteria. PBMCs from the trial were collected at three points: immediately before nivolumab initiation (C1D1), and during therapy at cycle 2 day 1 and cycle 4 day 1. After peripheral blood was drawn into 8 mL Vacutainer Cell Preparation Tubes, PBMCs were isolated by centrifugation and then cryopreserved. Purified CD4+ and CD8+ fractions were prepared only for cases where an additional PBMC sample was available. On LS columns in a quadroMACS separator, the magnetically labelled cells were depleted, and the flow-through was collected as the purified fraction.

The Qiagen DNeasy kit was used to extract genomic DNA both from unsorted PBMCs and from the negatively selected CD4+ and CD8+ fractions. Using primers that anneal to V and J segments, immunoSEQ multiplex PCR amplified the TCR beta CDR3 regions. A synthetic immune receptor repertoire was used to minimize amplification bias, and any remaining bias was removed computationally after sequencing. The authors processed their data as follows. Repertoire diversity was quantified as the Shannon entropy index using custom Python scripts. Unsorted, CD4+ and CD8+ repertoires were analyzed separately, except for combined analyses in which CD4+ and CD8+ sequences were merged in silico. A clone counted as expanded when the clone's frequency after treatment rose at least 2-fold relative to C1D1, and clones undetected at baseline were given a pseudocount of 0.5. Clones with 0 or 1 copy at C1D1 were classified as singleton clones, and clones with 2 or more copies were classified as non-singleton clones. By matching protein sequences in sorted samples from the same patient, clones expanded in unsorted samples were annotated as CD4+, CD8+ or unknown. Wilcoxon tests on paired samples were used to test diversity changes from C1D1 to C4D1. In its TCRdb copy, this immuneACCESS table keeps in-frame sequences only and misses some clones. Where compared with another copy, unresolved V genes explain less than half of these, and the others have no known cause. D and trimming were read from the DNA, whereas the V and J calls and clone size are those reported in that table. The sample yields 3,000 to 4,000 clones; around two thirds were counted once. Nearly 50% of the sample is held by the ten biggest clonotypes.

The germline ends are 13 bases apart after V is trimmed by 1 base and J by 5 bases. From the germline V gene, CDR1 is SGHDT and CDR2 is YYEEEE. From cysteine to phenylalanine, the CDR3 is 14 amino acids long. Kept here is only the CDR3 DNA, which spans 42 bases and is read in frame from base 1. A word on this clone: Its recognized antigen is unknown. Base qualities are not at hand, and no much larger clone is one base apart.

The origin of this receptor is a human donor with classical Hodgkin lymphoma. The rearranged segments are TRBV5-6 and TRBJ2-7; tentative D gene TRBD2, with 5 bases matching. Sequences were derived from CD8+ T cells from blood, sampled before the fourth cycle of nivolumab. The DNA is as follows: TGTGCCAGCAGCTTGCGTCTAGCTGGAGACGAGCAGTACTTC. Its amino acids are CASSLRLAGDEQYF.